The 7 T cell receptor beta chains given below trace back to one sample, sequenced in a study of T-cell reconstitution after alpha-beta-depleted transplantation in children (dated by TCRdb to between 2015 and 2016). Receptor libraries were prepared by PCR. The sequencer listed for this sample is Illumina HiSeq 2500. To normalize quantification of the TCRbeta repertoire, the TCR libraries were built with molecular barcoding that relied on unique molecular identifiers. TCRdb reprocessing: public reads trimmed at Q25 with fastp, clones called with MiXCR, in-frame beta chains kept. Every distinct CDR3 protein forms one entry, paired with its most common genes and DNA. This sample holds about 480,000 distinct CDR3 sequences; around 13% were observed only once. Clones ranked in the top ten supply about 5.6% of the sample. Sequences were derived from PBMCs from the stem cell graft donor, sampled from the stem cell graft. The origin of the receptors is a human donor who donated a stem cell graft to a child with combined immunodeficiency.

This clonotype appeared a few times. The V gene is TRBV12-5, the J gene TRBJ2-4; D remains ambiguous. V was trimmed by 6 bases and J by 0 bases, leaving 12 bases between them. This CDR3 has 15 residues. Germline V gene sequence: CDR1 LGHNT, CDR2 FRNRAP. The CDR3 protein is CASGPFPLAKNIQYF. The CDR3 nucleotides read TGTGCTAGTGGCCCCTTCCCGCTAGCCAAAAACATTCAGTACTTC.

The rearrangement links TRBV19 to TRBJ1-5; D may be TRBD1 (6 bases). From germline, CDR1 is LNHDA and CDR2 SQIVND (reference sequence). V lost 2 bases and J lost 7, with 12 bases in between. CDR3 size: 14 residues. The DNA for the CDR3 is TGTGCCAGTAGTATAAGGGGGGGGGACCAGCCCCAGCATTTT. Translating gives CASSIRGGDQPQHF.

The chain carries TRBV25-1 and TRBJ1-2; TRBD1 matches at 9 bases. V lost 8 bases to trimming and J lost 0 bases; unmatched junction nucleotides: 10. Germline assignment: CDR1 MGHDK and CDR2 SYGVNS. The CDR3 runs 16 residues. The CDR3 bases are TGTGCCAGCCGTCCCGGGACAGGGTCAGCTAACTATGGCTACACCTTC. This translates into CASRPGTGSANYGYTF.

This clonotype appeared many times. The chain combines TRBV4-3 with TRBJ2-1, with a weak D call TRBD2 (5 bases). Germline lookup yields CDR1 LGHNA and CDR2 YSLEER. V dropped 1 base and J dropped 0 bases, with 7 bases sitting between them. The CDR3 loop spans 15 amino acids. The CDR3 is CASSQGRGSYNEQFF. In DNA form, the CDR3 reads TGCGCCAGCAGCCAAGGTCGGGGCTCCTACAATGAGCAGTTCTTC.

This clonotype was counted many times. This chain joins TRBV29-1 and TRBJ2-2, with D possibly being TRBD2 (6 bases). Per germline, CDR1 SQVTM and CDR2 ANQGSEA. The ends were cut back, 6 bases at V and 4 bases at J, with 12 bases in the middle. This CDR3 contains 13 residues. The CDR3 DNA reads TGCAGCGTAGCCGGGAGCGTCACCGGGGAGCTGTTTTTT. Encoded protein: CSVAGSVTGELFF.

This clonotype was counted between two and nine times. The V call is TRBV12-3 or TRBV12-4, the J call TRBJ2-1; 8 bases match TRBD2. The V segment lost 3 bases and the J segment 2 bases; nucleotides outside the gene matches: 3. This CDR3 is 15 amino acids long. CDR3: CASSFRGLAYNEQFF. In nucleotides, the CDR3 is TGTGCCAGCAGTTTTAGGGGACTAGCCTACAATGAGCAGTTCTTC.

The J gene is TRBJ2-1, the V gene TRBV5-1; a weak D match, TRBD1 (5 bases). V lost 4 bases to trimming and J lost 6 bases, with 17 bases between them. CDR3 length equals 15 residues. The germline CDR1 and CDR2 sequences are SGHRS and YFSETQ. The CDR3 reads CASSVALLGPNEQFF. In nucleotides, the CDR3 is TGCGCCAGCAGCGTGGCCCTTCTGGGGCCCAATGAGCAGTTCTTC.